This T cell receptor beta chain was sequenced in a study of response to subunit inactivated influenza vaccine. Study findings and constraints: The authors offered the suggestion that each seasonal influenza vaccination recruits few new T cells.

TCRdb reprocessed the RT-PCR reads with MiXCR, giving one entry per CDR3 protein. The sample carries 250,000 to 350,000 distinct CDR3 sequences, roughly 22% recorded once. The germline CDR1 and CDR2 sequences are KGHSH and LQKENI. This CDR3 has 16 residues. Trimming pared 2 bases from V and 2 bases from J, leaving 14 bases between. Regarding this clonotype: Its specificity is not known.

This clonotype was obtained from a man between 50 and 69 years old who received an inactivated influenza vaccine. Material: PBMCs from blood, obtained less than 22 months after vaccination. The chain recombines TRBV18 with TRBJ2-3; D is perhaps TRBD1 (6 bases). CDR3 nucleotide sequence: TGTGCCAGCTCACCAGTCAACAGGGACCTCACAGATACGCAGTATTTT. It specifies CASSPVNRDLTDTQYF.